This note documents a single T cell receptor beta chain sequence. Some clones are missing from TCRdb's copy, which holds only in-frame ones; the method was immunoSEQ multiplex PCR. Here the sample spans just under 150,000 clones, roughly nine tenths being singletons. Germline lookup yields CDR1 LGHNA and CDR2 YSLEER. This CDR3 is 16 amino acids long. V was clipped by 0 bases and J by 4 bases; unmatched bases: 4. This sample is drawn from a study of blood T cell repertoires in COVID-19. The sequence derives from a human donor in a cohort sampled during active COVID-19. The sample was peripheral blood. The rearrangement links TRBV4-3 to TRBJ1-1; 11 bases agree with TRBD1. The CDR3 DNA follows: TGCGCCAGCAGCCAAGATTGGGGGACAGGGGGCACTGAAGCTTTCTTT. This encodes CASSQDWGTGGTEAFF.